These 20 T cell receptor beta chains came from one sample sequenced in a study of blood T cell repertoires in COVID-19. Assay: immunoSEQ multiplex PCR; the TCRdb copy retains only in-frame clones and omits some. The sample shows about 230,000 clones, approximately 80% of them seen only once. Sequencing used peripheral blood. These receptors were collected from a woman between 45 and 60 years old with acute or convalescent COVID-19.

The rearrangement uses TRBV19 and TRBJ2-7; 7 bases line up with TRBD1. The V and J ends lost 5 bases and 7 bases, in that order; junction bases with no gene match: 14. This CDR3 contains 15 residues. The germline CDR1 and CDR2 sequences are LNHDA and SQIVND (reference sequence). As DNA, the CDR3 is TGTGCCAGTAGTCCCGGGACAGAGGCTTTAGGGGAGCAGTACTTC. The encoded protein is CASSPGTEALGEQYF.

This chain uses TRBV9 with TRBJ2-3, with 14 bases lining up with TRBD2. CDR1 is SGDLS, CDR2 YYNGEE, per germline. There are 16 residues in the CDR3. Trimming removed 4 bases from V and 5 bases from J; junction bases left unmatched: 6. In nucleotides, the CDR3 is TGTGCCAGCAGCCCCGGACTAGCGGGGGGAATAGATACGCAGTATTTT. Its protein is CASSPGLAGGIDTQYF.

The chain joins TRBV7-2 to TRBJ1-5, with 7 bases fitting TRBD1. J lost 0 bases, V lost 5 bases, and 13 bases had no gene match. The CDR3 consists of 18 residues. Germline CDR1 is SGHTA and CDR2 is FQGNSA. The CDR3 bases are TGTGCCAGCAGCCAACACGCAAAAGGGACAGTTAGCAATCAGCCCCAGCATTTT. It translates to CASSQHAKGTVSNQPQHF.

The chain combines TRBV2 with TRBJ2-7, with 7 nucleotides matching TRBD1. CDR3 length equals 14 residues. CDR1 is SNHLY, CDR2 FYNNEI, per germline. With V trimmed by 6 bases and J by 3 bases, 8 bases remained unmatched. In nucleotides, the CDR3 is TGTGCCAGCAGGCGACAGGGCACCAGCTACGAGCAGTACTTC. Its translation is CASRRQGTSYEQYF. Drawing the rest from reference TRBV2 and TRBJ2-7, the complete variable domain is EPEVTQTPSHQVTQMGQEVILRCVPISNHLYFYWYRQILGQKVEFLVSFYNNEISEKSEIFDDQFSVERPDGSNFTLKIRSTKLEDSAMYFCASRRQGTSYEQYFGPGTRLTVT.

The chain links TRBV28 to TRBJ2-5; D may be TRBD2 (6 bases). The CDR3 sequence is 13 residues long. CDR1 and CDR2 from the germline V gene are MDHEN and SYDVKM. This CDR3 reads CSADSGGAETQYF. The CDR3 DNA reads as TGTTCGGCTGATTCGGGCGGGGCAGAGACCCAGTACTTC. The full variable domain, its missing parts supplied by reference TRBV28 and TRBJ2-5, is DVKVTQSSRYLVKRTGEKVFLECVQDMDHENMFWYRQDPGLGLRLIYFSYDVKMKEKGDIPEGYSVSREKKERFSLILESASTNQTSMYLCSADSGGAETQYFGPGTRLLVL.

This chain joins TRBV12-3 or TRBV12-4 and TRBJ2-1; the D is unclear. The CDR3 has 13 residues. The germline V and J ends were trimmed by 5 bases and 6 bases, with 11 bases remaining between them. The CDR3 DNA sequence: TGTGCCAGCAGTCACCCCCCGAGCAATGAGCAGTTCTTC. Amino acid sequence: CASSHPPSNEQFF.

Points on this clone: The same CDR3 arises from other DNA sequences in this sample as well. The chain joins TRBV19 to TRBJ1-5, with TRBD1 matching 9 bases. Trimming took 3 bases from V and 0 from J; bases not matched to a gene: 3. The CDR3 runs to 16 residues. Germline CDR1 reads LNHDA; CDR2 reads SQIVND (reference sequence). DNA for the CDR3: TGTGCCAGTAGTATTGGGACAGGGTATAGCAATCAGCCCCAGCATTTT. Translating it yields CASSIGTGYSNQPQHF.

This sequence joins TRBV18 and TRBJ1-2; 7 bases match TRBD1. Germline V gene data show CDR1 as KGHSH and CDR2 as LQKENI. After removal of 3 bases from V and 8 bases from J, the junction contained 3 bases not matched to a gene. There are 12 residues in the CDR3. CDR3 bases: TGTGCCAGCTCACCGACAGGGTTCGGCTACACCTTC. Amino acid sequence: CASSPTGFGYTF.

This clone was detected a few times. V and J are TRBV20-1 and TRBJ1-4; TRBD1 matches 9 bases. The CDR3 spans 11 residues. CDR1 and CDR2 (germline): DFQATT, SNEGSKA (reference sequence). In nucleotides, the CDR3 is TGCAGGGACAGGGGAACAGAAAAACTGTTTTTT. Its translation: CRDRGTEKLFF.

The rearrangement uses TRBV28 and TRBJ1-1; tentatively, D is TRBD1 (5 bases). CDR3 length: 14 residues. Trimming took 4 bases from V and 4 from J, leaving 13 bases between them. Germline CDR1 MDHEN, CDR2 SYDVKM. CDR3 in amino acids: CASSSGGEGTEAFF. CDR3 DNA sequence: TGTGCCAGCAGTTCCGGAGGGGAGGGCACTGAAGCTTTCTTT.

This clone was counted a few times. The CDR3 bases are TGTGCCAGCAGTTTCCAGGGGGAGACCCAGTACTTC. It encodes CASSFQGETQYF. This sequence joins TRBV12-3 or TRBV12-4 and TRBJ2-5; the D gene is possibly TRBD1 (6 bases). The CDR3 runs 12 residues. The V end was cut by 3 bases, the J end by 5 bases, with 7 bases between.

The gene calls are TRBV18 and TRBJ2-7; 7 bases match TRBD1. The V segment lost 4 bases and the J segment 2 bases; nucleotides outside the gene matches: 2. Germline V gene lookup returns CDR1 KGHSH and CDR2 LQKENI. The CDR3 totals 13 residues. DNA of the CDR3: TGTGCCAGCTCACAGGGGGCCCCCTACGAGCAGTACTTC. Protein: CASSQGAPYEQYF. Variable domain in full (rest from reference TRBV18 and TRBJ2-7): NAGVMQNPRHLVRRRGQEARLRCSPMKGHSHVYWYRQLPEEGLKFMVYLQKENIIDESGMPKERFSAEFPKEGPSILRIQQVVRGDSAAYFCASSQGAPYEQYFGPGTRLTVT.

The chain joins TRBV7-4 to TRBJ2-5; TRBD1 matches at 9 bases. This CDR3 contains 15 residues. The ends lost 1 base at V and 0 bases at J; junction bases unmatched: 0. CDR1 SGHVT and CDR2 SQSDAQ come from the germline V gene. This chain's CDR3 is CASSLGDRDQETQYF. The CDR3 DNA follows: TGTGCCAGCAGCTTAGGGGACAGGGACCAAGAGACCCAGTACTTC.

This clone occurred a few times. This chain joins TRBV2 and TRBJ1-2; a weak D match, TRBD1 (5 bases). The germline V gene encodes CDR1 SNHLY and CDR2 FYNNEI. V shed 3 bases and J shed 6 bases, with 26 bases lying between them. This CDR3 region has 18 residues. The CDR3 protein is CASSEAAGSGIRLDGYTF. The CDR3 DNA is TGTGCCAGCAGTGAGGCGGCCGGGTCAGGGATCCGGCTGGATGGCTACACCTTC.

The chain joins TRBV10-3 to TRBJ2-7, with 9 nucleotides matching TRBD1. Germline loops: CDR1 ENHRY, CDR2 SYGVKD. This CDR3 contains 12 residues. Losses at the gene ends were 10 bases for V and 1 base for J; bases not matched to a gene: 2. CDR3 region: CATGQGSYEQYF. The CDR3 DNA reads TGTGCCACGGGACAGGGTTCCTACGAGCAGTACTTC.

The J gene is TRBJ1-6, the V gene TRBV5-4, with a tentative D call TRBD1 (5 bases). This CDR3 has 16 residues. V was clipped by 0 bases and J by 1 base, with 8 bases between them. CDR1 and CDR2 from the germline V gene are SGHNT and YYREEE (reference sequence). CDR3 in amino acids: CASSLAGVSYNSPLHF. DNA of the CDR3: TGTGCCAGCAGCTTGGCGGGGGTATCCTATAATTCACCCCTCCACTTT. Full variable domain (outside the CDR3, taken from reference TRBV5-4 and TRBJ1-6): ETGVTQSPTHLIKTRGQQVTLRCSSQSGHNTVSWYQQALGQGPQFIFQYYREEENGRGNFPPRFSGLQFPNYSSELNVNALELDDSALYLCASSLAGVSYNSPLHFGNGTRLTVT.

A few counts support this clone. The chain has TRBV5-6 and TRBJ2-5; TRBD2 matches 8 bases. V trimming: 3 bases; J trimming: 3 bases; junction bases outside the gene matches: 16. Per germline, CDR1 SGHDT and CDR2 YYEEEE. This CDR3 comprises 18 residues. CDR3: CASSSNPGLGGSEETQYF. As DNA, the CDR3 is TGTGCCAGCAGCTCGAACCCGGGACTAGGGGGATCGGAAGAGACCCAGTACTTC.

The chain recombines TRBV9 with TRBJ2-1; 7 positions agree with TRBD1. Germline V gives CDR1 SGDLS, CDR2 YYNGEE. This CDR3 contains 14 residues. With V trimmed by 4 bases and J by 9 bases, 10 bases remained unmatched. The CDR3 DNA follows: TGTGCCAGCAGCCCCCGGACAGGTAGGGGTGAGCAGTTCTTC. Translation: CASSPRTGRGEQFF.

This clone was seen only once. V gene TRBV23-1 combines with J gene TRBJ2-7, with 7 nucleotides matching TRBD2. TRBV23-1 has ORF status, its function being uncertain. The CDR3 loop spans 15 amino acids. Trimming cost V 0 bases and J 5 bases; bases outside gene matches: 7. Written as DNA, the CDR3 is TGCGCCAGCAGTCAATCGAAGGCGGGGGTGGACGAGCAGTACTTC. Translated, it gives CASSQSKAGVDEQYF.

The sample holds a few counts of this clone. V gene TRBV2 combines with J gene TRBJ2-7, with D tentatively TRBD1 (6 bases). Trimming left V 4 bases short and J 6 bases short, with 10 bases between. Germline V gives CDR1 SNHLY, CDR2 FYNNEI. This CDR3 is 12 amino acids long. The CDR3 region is CASSVGGSEQYF. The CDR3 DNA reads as TGTGCCAGCAGTGTTGGGGGCTCCGAGCAGTACTTC.